This entry lists 7 T cell receptor beta chains sequenced from one sample in a study of blood T cell repertoires in COVID-19 (dated by TCRdb to 2019 to 2021). The library was obtained by the immunoSEQ multiplex PCR assay. TCRdb carries this immuneACCESS record with in-frame sequences only. Its versions omit some clonotypes, under half of them owing to an unresolved V gene in the studies checked, with the rest unexplained. The sample profile shows roughly 66,000 clones; 82% of them were found once. The top ten clones comprise less than 8.5% of the sample. Sequencing used peripheral blood. The origin of the receptors is a man in his fifties or sixties with acute or convalescent COVID-19.

The V and J genes are TRBV2 and TRBJ1-2; D may be TRBD1 (5 bases). V lost 5 bases and J lost 7, with 17 bases in between. The CDR3 contains 14 residues. CDR1 SNHLY and CDR2 FYNNEI come from the germline V gene. This chain's CDR3 is CASSYEQDGRGYTF. In nucleotides, the CDR3 is TGTGCCAGCAGTTACGAACAGGATGGACGTGGCTACACCTTC. Supplemented by reference TRBV2 and TRBJ1-2, the full variable domain reads EPEVTQTPSHQVTQMGQEVILRCVPISNHLYFYWYRQILGQKVEFLVSFYNNEISEKSEIFDDQFSVERPDGSNFTLKIRSTKLEDSAMYFCASSYEQDGRGYTFGSGTRLTVV.

This chain connects TRBV19 to TRBJ1-2, with D possibly matching TRBD1 (6 bases). The V gene's germline CDR1 is LNHDA and CDR2 SQIVND (reference sequence). This CDR3 spans 15 amino acids. Trimming left V 6 bases short and J 4 bases short, with 18 bases between. The CDR3 protein is CASRIGQYPRYGYTF. CDR3 nucleotide sequence: TGTGCCAGTAGAATCGGACAGTACCCACGCTATGGCTACACCTTC. The complete variable domain, with remaining parts taken from reference TRBV19 and TRBJ1-2, reads DGGITQSPKYLFRKEGQNVTLSCEQNLNHDAMYWYRQDPGQGLRLIYYSQIVNDFQKGDIAEGYSVSREKKESFPLTVTSAQKNPTAFYLCASRIGQYPRYGYTFGSGTRLTVV.

This chain links TRBV18 with TRBJ1-1, with 12 bases fitting TRBD1. The germline CDR1 and CDR2 sequences are KGHSH and LQKENI. Trimming took 6 bases from V and 3 from J; bases not matched to a gene: 8. The CDR3 spans 16 residues. The CDR3 DNA reads as TGTGCCAGCTCGGGGACAGGGGGCGCGAGGGACACTGAAGCTTTCTTT. Amino acid sequence: CASSGTGGARDTEAFF.

The rearrangement links TRBV15 to TRBJ2-1, with 9 bases matching TRBD1. The CDR3 loop spans 15 amino acids. Germline assignment: CDR1 LNHNV and CDR2 YYDKDF (reference sequence). The trim removed 0 bases at V and 8 bases at J, leaving 5 bases unmatched. The CDR3 protein is CATSREPGQGHEQFF. CDR3 coding DNA: TGTGCCACCAGCAGAGAGCCGGGACAGGGCCATGAGCAGTTCTTC.

The rearrangement uses TRBV5-5 and TRBJ1-2; no clear D gene. The CDR3 sequence is 14 residues long. Trimming left V 0 bases short and J 4 bases short, with 10 bases between. Germline-derived CDR1 and CDR2 are SGHKS and YYEKEE (reference sequence). CDR3 in amino acids: CASSLEVRSYGYTF. In nucleotides, the CDR3 is TGTGCCAGCAGCTTGGAAGTCAGATCCTATGGCTACACCTTC.

This clone showed up just once. The chain couples TRBV5-6 to TRBJ1-5; tentatively, D is TRBD1 (5 bases). The CDR3 is 15 residues long. Germline V gives CDR1 SGHDT, CDR2 YYEEEE. The V gene lost 6 bases and the J gene lost 7 bases, with 20 bases spanning the gap. The CDR3 sequence: CASTLTGGGIQPQHF. The CDR3 nucleotides read TGTGCCAGCACCCTGACCGGGGGAGGGATCCAGCCCCAGCATTTT.

The table lists this clone with many counts. The rearrangement links TRBV5-6 to TRBJ1-6, with unresolved D. Trimming removed 0 bases at V and 7 bases at J, with 8 bases between. There are 14 residues in the CDR3. The V gene's germline CDR1 is SGHDT and CDR2 YYEEEE. This chain's CDR3 is CASSLGVSNSPLHF. The CDR3 DNA reads TGTGCCAGCAGCTTGGGAGTAAGCAATTCACCCCTCCACTTT.